These 7 T cell receptor beta chains originate from one sample sequenced in a study of cytomegalovirus exposure and HLA in healthy donors. PCR used 60 Vbeta primers and 13 Jbeta primers. Libraries were prepared by immunoSEQ multiplex PCR; TCRdb keeps only in-frame clonotypes and omits some of them. The table records 100,000 to 150,000 clones, about 80% of them present only once. Sequenced input: PBMCs. The receptors originated from a middle-aged woman in good health and CMV-seronegative.

In its sample, this clone was seen once. The rearrangement joins TRBV5-6 to TRBJ1-2; 7 nucleotides match TRBD1. Looked up from germline, CDR1 is SGHDT and CDR2 is YYEEEE. The J segment lost 0 bases and the V segment lost 4 bases, leaving 3 bases of the junction unmatched. CDR3 length: 14 residues. In nucleotides, the CDR3 is TGTGCCAGCAGCCCCGGGACAGCTAACTATGGCTACACCTTC. The encoded protein is CASSPGTANYGYTF.

This chain joins TRBV14 and TRBJ2-3, with 8 bases matching TRBD1. The ends lost 9 bases at V and 4 bases at J; junction bases unmatched: 15. The CDR3 has 16 residues. Germline CDR1 SGHDN, CDR2 FVKESK. CDR3 DNA sequence: TGTGCCAGTTTGCCTCGCCCGGACAGGGTGGCAGATACGCAGTATTTT. This encodes CASLPRPDRVADTQYF.

V is TRBV5-4 and J is TRBJ2-3, with 9 bases matching TRBD1. Germline V lookup: CDR1 SGHNT, CDR2 YYREEE (reference sequence). Losses at the gene ends were 4 bases for V and 6 bases for J; bases not matched to a gene: 6. CDR3 length equals 14 residues. The CDR3 DNA is TGTGCCAGCAGCGCCGACAGGGGGGCCGATACGCAGTATTTT. Protein: CASSADRGADTQYF.

The chain uses TRBV4-2 and TRBJ2-7, with 8 bases identical to TRBD1. J lost 6 bases, V lost 4 bases, and 2 bases had no gene match. CDR3 size: 12 residues. Per the germline V gene, CDR1 is LGHNA and CDR2 is YNFKEQ. In nucleotides, the CDR3 is TGTGCCAGCAGCCTGACAGGGGCCGAGCAGTACTTC. Encoded protein: CASSLTGAEQYF.

The chain carries TRBV2 and TRBJ2-1; 11 bases fit TRBD2. This CDR3 has 12 amino acids. The germline V gene has CDR1 SNHLY and CDR2 FYNNEI. The junction had 3 bases not matched to a gene; V was cut back by 7 bases and J by 10 bases. The CDR3 DNA sequence: TGTGCCAGCAAGATAGCGGGAGGGGAGCAGTTCTTC. It codes for CASKIAGGEQFF.

The CDR3 sequence is CASSYNREGLSETQYF. In nucleotides, the CDR3 is TGTGCCAGCAGCTATAATCGGGAGGGTCTTAGTGAGACCCAGTACTTC. V gene TRBV9 combines with J gene TRBJ2-5; 8 bases align to TRBD2. Germline V gives CDR1 SGDLS, CDR2 YYNGEE. The V segment lost 4 bases and the J segment 5 bases; nucleotides outside the gene matches: 13. The CDR3 length is 16 residues.

This rearrangement joins TRBV19 to TRBJ1-2, with D perhaps TRBD1 (6 bases). Germline V gene lookup returns CDR1 LNHDA and CDR2 SQIVND (reference sequence). Trimming took off 6 bases at V and 3 bases at J, with 11 bases between the two ends. This CDR3 region has 13 residues. Here the CDR3 reads CASRAGVYYGYTF. The CDR3 DNA follows: TGTGCCAGTAGAGCAGGGGTCTACTATGGCTACACCTTC.